Following are 16 T cell receptor beta chains from one sample sequenced in a study of blood T cell repertoires in COVID-19. Data came from immunoSEQ multiplex PCR; TCRdb stores just in-frame clones and leaves some out. In the table there are under 150,000 clones, approximately 84% of which are singletons. Sequenced input: PBMCs or T cells enriched from blood (not recorded which). The receptor source for this set is a man aged 40-55 years with acute COVID-19.

The V call is TRBV7-2, the J call TRBJ2-1; TRBD2 agrees at 12 bases. The CDR3 runs 17 residues. J lost 6 bases, V lost 1 base, and 7 bases had no gene match. Germline CDR1 is SGHTA and CDR2 is FQGNSA. In DNA form, the CDR3 reads TGTGCCAGCAGCTTAGTTTCTAGCGGGGGGGCCTTCAATGAGCAGTTCTTC. Residues: CASSLVSSGGAFNEQFF. The entire variable domain, with the rest obtained from reference TRBV7-2 and TRBJ2-1, is as follows: GAGVSQSPSNKVTEKGKDVELRCDPISGHTALYWYRQSLGQGLEFLIYFQGNSAPDKSGLPSDRFSAERTGGSVSTLTIQRTQQEDSAVYLCASSLVSSGGAFNEQFFGPGTRLTVL.

The rearrangement uses TRBV4-3 and TRBJ1-1; no clear D gene. This CDR3 comprises 17 residues. CDR1 and CDR2 from the germline V gene are LGHNA and YSLEER. Trimming shortened V by 0 bases and J by 0 bases, and 14 bases separated the two germline ends. The CDR3 region is CASSQDNSFIMNTEAFF. DNA of the CDR3: TGCGCCAGCAGCCAAGATAACAGTTTCATCATGAACACTGAAGCTTTCTTT.

V usage is TRBV6-6 and J usage is TRBJ2-1; 11 bases fit TRBD1. V was pared by 7 bases and J by 4 bases, with 6 bases of the junction left unmatched. The CDR3 is 15 residues long. The germline CDR1 and CDR2 sequences are MNHNY and SVGAGI (reference sequence). CDR3 protein: CASTSGTGGYNEQFF. The CDR3 DNA sequence: TGTGCCAGCACCTCCGGGACAGGGGGATACAATGAGCAGTTCTTC.

The gene calls are TRBV12-3 or TRBV12-4 and TRBJ1-1, with unresolved D. This CDR3 contains 11 residues. The germline V and J ends were trimmed by 6 bases and 3 bases, with 5 bases remaining between them. The CDR3 DNA sequence: TGTGCCAGCAGCCCGTACACTGAAGCTTTCTTT. It translates to CASSPYTEAFF.

The gene calls are TRBV6-5 and TRBJ1-1, with D maybe TRBD1 (6 bases). CDR1 MNHEY and CDR2 SVGAGI come from the germline V gene. V shed 4 bases and J shed 0 bases, with 15 bases lying between them. The CDR3 consists of 16 residues. This CDR3 reads CASSSPRGQLNTEAFF. The DNA of the CDR3 is TGTGCCAGCAGTTCCCCTCGAGGACAGTTGAACACTGAAGCTTTCTTT.

The genes are TRBV4-1 and TRBJ2-7, with 11 bases identical to TRBD1. The V gene's germline CDR1 is MGHRA and CDR2 YSYEKL. With V trimmed by 5 bases and J by 7 bases, 13 bases remained unmatched. The CDR3 is 16 residues long. DNA of the CDR3: TGCGCCAGCAGCAAGGGACAGGGGGGAGGACTAGGGGAGCAGTACTTC. Translating it yields CASSKGQGGGLGEQYF.

The genes are TRBV19 and TRBJ1-1; the match to TRBD1 covers 9 bases. After removal of 4 bases from V and 5 bases from J, the junction contained 5 bases not matched to a gene. The germline gives CDR1 LNHDA, CDR2 SQIVND (reference sequence). The CDR3 sequence is 14 residues long. The CDR3 DNA reads TGTGCCAGTAGTAAAACAGGGGGCGGAACTGAAGCTTTCTTT. This translates into CASSKTGGGTEAFF.

V gene TRBV4-3 combines with J gene TRBJ1-2, with 8 nucleotides matching TRBD1. This CDR3 spans 14 amino acids. Germline loops: CDR1 LGHNA, CDR2 YSLEER. The J segment lost 4 bases and the V segment lost 1 base, leaving 2 bases of the junction unmatched. In DNA, the CDR3 is TGCGCCAGCAGCCAAGCAGGGGGCAGCTATGGCTACACCTTC. This translates into CASSQAGGSYGYTF.

This clone was observed a few times. J is TRBJ2-7 and V is TRBV10-2; 7 nucleotides line up with TRBD1. The CDR3 has 16 residues. Per the germline V gene, CDR1 is WSHSY and CDR2 is SAAADI. V lost 4 bases, J lost 4 bases, and 13 bases stayed unmatched. CDR3 in amino acids: CASSGPAGTDLYEQYF. DNA for the CDR3: TGCGCCAGCAGTGGCCCGGCTGGGACAGACCTTTACGAGCAGTACTTC.

This chain joins TRBV6-4 and TRBJ2-2; TRBD2 agrees at 8 bases. J gave up 5 bases and V 0 bases, and 17 bases lay outside the gene matches. Per the germline V gene, CDR1 is MRHNA and CDR2 is SNTAGT. This CDR3 has 20 residues. CDR3 amino acids: CASSDSWTSPDSCPTGELFF. In DNA, the CDR3 is TGTGCCAGCAGTGACTCGTGGACTAGCCCTGACTCGTGTCCGACCGGGGAGCTGTTTTTT.

This rearrangement joins TRBV9 to TRBJ2-6, with a possible D match to TRBD1 (5 bases). The CDR3 is made up of 13 amino acids. Trimming stripped 1 base from V and 13 bases from J, with 12 bases between. The germline CDR1 and CDR2 sequences are SGDLS and YYNGEE. The CDR3: CASSVQGSKVLTF. CDR3 nucleotides: TGTGCCAGCAGCGTACAGGGTTCTAAAGTCCTGACTTTC.

The chain carries TRBV30 and TRBJ1-1; D may be TRBD1 (6 bases). Trimming removed 2 bases from V and 8 bases from J, with 18 bases in between. The CDR3 is made up of 14 amino acids. The germline V gene encodes CDR1 GTSNPN and CDR2 SVGIG (reference sequence). CDR3 amino acids: CAWSPRTALVEAFF. The CDR3 bases are TGTGCCTGGAGTCCTCGGACAGCCTTGGTGGAAGCTTTCTTT.

This clone was recorded once. The gene calls are TRBV19 and TRBJ1-5; TRBD1 might be the D (5 bases). Germline V lookup: CDR1 LNHDA, CDR2 SQIVND (reference sequence). CDR3 size: 15 residues. V was clipped by 8 bases and J by 5 bases, with 19 bases between them. CDR3 region: CASAGRGSDHQPQHF. CDR3 sequence (DNA): TGTGCCAGTGCAGGGCGGGGGAGCGATCATCAGCCCCAGCATTTT.

The CDR3 region has the DNA TGTGCCAGCAGCATCAACTCTGGGGCCAACGTCCTGACTTTC. Residues: CASSINSGANVLTF. V is TRBV7-8 and J is TRBJ2-6; the D is unclear. The CDR3 extends over 14 amino acids. The germline V gene encodes CDR1 SGHVS and CDR2 FQNEAQ. The V and J ends lost 5 bases and 0 bases respectively, with 5 bases between them.

This rearrangement joins TRBV9 to TRBJ1-1; perhaps TRBD1 as D (5 bases). V was clipped by 0 bases and J by 6 bases, with 21 bases between them. The CDR3 loop spans 17 amino acids. CDR1 is SGDLS and CDR2 is YYNGEE in the germline V gene. The CDR3 is CASSVAGGEVIGSEAFF. The CDR3 region has the DNA TGTGCCAGCAGCGTAGCTGGAGGGGAAGTTATAGGTTCTGAAGCTTTCTTT.

The chain combines TRBV10-2 with TRBJ2-7, with 8 positions matching TRBD2. Germline V gene sequence: CDR1 WSHSY, CDR2 SAAADI. J was trimmed by 2 bases and V by 4 bases; bases with no gene match: 1. CDR3 size: 13 residues. The CDR3 region is CASSGLATYEQYF. CDR3 in DNA: TGCGCCAGCAGTGGACTAGCGACCTACGAGCAGTACTTC.